The clone carrying this TCR beta chain has only one observation. Per the authors' pipeline: Reference gene primers were amplified, and this amplification served to estimate nucleated cell counts. Profiled with immunoSEQ multiplex PCR; TCRdb holds only in-frame clones, not every one. The V and J calls and the clone size are those of that table, but D and trimming were determined from the DNA. Found here are over 60,000 clones, less than 95% of them singletons; the top ten hold approximately 0.57%. The data are from a study of blood T cell repertoires in COVID-19. On the study more broadly: From the United States, Italy and Spain came samples of acute and convalescent COVID-19. T cells, B-cell-depleted T cells, or PBMCs provided the cDNA or gDNA that served as material.

Per germline, CDR1 SNHLY and CDR2 FYNNEI. The V and J ends lost 5 bases and 4 bases, in that order; junction bases with no gene match: 1. This CDR3 contains 14 residues. Patients at the Seattle site were enrolled during active infection and followed longitudinally. V usage is TRBV2 and J usage is TRBJ2-1; 11 nucleotides line up with TRBD2. Sequenced material: peripheral blood. This receptor was obtained from a man aged 50 or older with COVID-19, enrolled during active disease. The CDR3, as DNA: TGTGCCAGCAGTACTAGCGGGAGATACAATGAGCAGTTCTTC. Residues: CASSTSGRYNEQFF. The complete variable domain, with remaining parts taken from reference TRBV2 and TRBJ2-1, reads EPEVTQTPSHQVTQMGQEVILRCVPISNHLYFYWYRQILGQKVEFLVSFYNNEISEKSEIFDDQFSVERPDGSNFTLKIRSTKLEDSAMYFCASSTSGRYNEQFFGPGTRLTVL.